Sequencing of this TCR beta chain was carried out in a study of control samples from healthy donors and cancer patients. V was pared by 7 bases and J by 0 bases, with 6 bases between. Looked up from germline, CDR1 is SQVTM and CDR2 is ANQGSEA. This CDR3 spans 11 amino acids. Repertoires were generated with immunoSEQ multiplex PCR, while TCRdb's copy carries only in-frame clones and drops some. The sample contains roughly 400,000 clones, approximately 90% of which appear only once. V and J are TRBV29-1 and TRBJ1-2, with D uncertain. The source of this sequence is a man aged 35 to 55 with head and neck cancer. The sequencing input was PBMCs. In nucleotides, the CDR3 is TGCAGCGGGACGACTAACTATGGCTACACCTTC. Protein: CSGTTNYGYTF.